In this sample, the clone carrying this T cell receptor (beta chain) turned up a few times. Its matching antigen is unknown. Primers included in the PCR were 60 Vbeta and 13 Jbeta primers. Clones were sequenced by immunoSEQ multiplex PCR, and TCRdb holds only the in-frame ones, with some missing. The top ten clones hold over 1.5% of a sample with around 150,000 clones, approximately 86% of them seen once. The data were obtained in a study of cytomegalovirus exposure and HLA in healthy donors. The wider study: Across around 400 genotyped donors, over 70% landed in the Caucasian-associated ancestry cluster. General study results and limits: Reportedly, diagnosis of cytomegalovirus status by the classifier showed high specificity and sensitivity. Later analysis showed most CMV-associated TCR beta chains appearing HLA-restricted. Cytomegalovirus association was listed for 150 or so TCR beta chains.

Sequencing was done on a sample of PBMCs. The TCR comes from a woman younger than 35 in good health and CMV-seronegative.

The CDR3 region has the DNA TGTGCCAGCAGGCTACTCCAGGTGAACACTGAAGCTTTCTTT. Translating it yields CASRLLQVNTEAFF. This chain links TRBV6-5 with TRBJ1-1; D is ambiguous. Trimming removed 6 bases from V and 0 bases from J, with 11 bases in between. This CDR3 contains 14 residues. Germline V gene data show CDR1 as MNHEY and CDR2 as SVGAGI.